These 19 T cell receptor beta chains share one sample of origin, sequenced in a study of technical replicates of blood from four donors. Generated by immunoSEQ multiplex PCR, the TCRdb table keeps only in-frame clones and is missing some. The sample lists around 90,000 clones, around 94% occurring once. The sample comprised T cells isolated from PBMCs. All receptors come from a human donor in good health.

This rearrangement joins TRBV10-3 to TRBJ1-1, with D maybe TRBD1 (6 bases). The V end lost 7 bases, the J end lost 3 bases, and 12 bases lay between the germline ends. There are 13 residues in the CDR3. CDR1 is ENHRY and CDR2 is SYGVKD in the germline V gene. The CDR3, as DNA: TGTGCCATCAAGCCAGGGGCCGACACTGAAGCTTTCTTT. Protein: CAIKPGADTEAFF.

The chain recombines TRBV7-2 with TRBJ2-3, with 7 bases identical to TRBD2. V trimming: 5 bases; J trimming: 6 bases; junction bases outside the gene matches: 11. In germline, CDR1 is SGHTA, CDR2 FQGNSA. The CDR3 runs to 15 residues. CDR3 sequence: CASSPRWGGGDTQYF. The CDR3 DNA follows: TGTGCCAGCAGCCCCCGATGGGGGGGAGGGGATACGCAGTATTTT.

This rearrangement joins TRBV7-9 to TRBJ2-7; possible D gene TRBD1, 6 bases. The germline V gene has CDR1 SEHNR and CDR2 FQNEAQ (reference sequence). The CDR3 has 13 residues. Trimming shortened V by 3 bases and J by 4 bases, and 10 bases separated the two germline ends. The CDR3 reads CASSFVQGYEQYF. Here the CDR3 DNA reads TGTGCCAGCAGCTTCGTACAGGGTTACGAGCAGTACTTC. The variable domain in full, completed from reference TRBV7-9 and TRBJ2-7, reads DTGVSQNPRHKITKRGQNVTFRCDPISEHNRLYWYRQTLGQGPEFLTYFQNEAQLEKSRLLSDRFSAERPKGSFSTLEIQRTEQGDSAMYLCASSFVQGYEQYFGPGTRLTVT.

The gene calls are TRBV7-2 and TRBJ2-7; no reliable D call. Trimming removed 3 bases at V and 2 bases at J, with 11 bases between. The CDR3 runs to 14 residues. Germline lookup yields CDR1 SGHTA and CDR2 FQGNSA. This chain's CDR3 is CASSFSSATYEQYF. CDR3 DNA: TGTGCCAGCAGCTTCAGCAGCGCAACCTACGAGCAGTACTTC. Drawing the rest from reference TRBV7-2 and TRBJ2-7, the complete variable domain is GAGVSQSPSNKVTEKGKDVELRCDPISGHTALYWYRQSLGQGLEFLIYFQGNSAPDKSGLPSDRFSAERTGGSVSTLTIQRTQQEDSAVYLCASSFSSATYEQYFGPGTRLTVT.

This chain links TRBV30 with TRBJ1-1; the match to TRBD1 covers 7 bases. CDR1 is GTSNPN, CDR2 SVGIG, per germline (reference sequence). J gave up 7 bases and V 4 bases, and 3 bases lay outside the gene matches. The CDR3 covers 11 residues. This CDR3 is CAWKRDSEAFF. CDR3 bases: TGTGCCTGGAAGAGGGACAGTGAAGCTTTCTTT.

This chain links TRBV21-1 with TRBJ1-1; TRBD1, as called in the table, went unchecked against the DNA. TRBV21-1 is described as a pseudogene. The CDR3 is made up of 19 amino acids. The CDR3 sequence: CASSIMADRGRLCDTEAFF. CDR3 coding DNA: TGTGCCAGCAGCATAATGGCAGACAGGGGGCGCCTTTGTGACACTGAAGCTTTCTTT.

This clone was detected a few times. The chain carries TRBV19 and TRBJ1-1, with 7 bases fitting TRBD1. Germline V lookup: CDR1 LNHDA, CDR2 SQIVND (reference sequence). J was trimmed by 1 base and V by 7 bases; bases with no gene match: 9. The CDR3 contains 15 residues. The CDR3 nucleotides read TGTGCCAGTACCAGCGTGACAGGGAGGAACACTGAAGCTTTCTTT. Amino acid sequence: CASTSVTGRNTEAFF.

The J gene is TRBJ1-5, the V gene TRBV28, with 8 bases aligning to TRBD1. Trimming took 6 bases from V and 4 from J; bases not matched to a gene: 5. Germline assignment: CDR1 MDHEN and CDR2 SYDVKM. The CDR3 extends over 14 amino acids. The CDR3 region is CASRPTGVNQPQHF. The CDR3 nucleotides are TGTGCCAGCAGACCGACAGGGGTGAATCAGCCCCAGCATTTT.

The J gene is TRBJ2-3, the V gene TRBV9, with TRBD1 matching 8 bases. The CDR3 has 17 residues. Germline values: CDR1 SGDLS, CDR2 YYNGEE. V dropped 3 bases and J dropped 0; count of bases not matched to a gene: 9. This chain's CDR3 is CASSAGQASSSTDTQYF. The DNA for the CDR3 is TGTGCCAGCAGCGCGGGACAGGCCAGCTCTAGCACAGATACGCAGTATTTT. The entire variable domain, with the rest obtained from reference TRBV9 and TRBJ2-3, is as follows: DSGVTQTPKHLITATGQRVTLRCSPRSGDLSVYWYQQSLDQGLQFLIQYYNGEERAKGNILERFSAQQFPDLHSELNLSSLELGDSALYFCASSAGQASSSTDTQYFGPGTRLTVL.

Here the CDR3 reads CASSLFDAGTDTQYF. The CDR3 DNA follows: TGCGCCAGCAGCTTGTTCGACGCGGGTACAGATACGCAGTATTTT. The chain carries TRBV5-1 and TRBJ2-3; tentatively, D is TRBD2 (5 bases). Between the trimmed V and J ends, which lost 1 base and 3 bases, there was a span of 12 bases. This CDR3 comprises 15 residues. Germline assignment: CDR1 SGHRS and CDR2 YFSETQ.

The CDR3 region is CASSGHRNTEAFF. The CDR3 DNA is TGTGCCAGCAGCGGACATCGGAACACTGAAGCTTTCTTT. This sequence joins TRBV27 and TRBJ1-1, with a possible D match to TRBD1 (5 bases). This CDR3 contains 13 residues. The germline V gene encodes CDR1 MNHEY and CDR2 SMNVEV (reference sequence). V lost 6 bases and J 1 base, leaving 9 bases between the germline ends.

The chain combines TRBV19 with TRBJ1-2; 8 bases match TRBD1. V lost 10 bases and J lost 4; bases outside the gene matches: 14. This CDR3 is built from 15 residues. Germline values: CDR1 LNHDA, CDR2 SQIVND (reference sequence). Here the CDR3 reads CATSGGARVSYGYTF. The CDR3 nucleotides read TGTGCCACTTCAGGGGGCGCCCGCGTAAGCTATGGCTACACCTTC.

This rearrangement joins TRBV10-3 to TRBJ1-2; 7 bases map to TRBD1. From germline, CDR1 is ENHRY and CDR2 SYGVKD. This CDR3 comprises 17 residues. V shed 4 bases and J 0 bases; nucleotides not matched to a gene: 11. In DNA form, the CDR3 reads TGTGCCATCAGTGGGGAGGAGATGGGACAGTCTAACTATGGCTACACCTTC. It is translated as CAISGEEMGQSNYGYTF.

The chain links TRBV4-1 to TRBJ2-7; D is ambiguous. The V and J ends lost 1 base and 5 bases respectively, with 9 bases between them. In germline, CDR1 is MGHRA, CDR2 YSYEKL. The CDR3 runs 13 residues. For the CDR3, the DNA is TGCGCCAGCAGCCAAGTTTTGAGCGACGAGCAGTACTTC. Translating it yields CASSQVLSDEQYF.

The chain carries TRBV4-2 and TRBJ2-7, with D unclear. The germline V and J ends were trimmed by 0 bases and 2 bases, with 8 bases remaining between them. The germline V gene encodes CDR1 LGHNA and CDR2 YNFKEQ. The CDR3 sequence is 14 residues long. The CDR3 nucleotides read TGTGCCAGCAGCCAAGATTCCCAAACCTACGAGCAGTACTTC. Translating it yields CASSQDSQTYEQYF.

The chain recombines TRBV19 with TRBJ1-2; D is possibly TRBD1 (6 bases). Germline CDR1 and CDR2: LNHDA and SQIVND (reference sequence). Trimming removed 7 bases from V and 4 bases from J, with 13 bases in between. The CDR3 runs to 13 residues. For the CDR3, the DNA is TGTGCCAGTACCCGCGTAGGGGGCTATGGCTACACCTTC. As protein: CASTRVGGYGYTF.

This clone was seen just once. The chain joins TRBV6-5 to TRBJ1-5; D uncertain. The germline V gene has CDR1 MNHEY and CDR2 SVGAGI. Trimming shortened V by 7 bases and J by 1 base, and 11 bases separated the two germline ends. The CDR3 extends over 14 amino acids. Here the CDR3 reads CASKRSASNQPQHF. CDR3 DNA: TGTGCCAGCAAGCGGTCGGCGAGCAATCAGCCCCAGCATTTT.

V is TRBV7-9 and J is TRBJ1-3; possible D gene TRBD1, 5 bases. This CDR3 region has 15 residues. V shed 2 bases and J shed 0 bases, with 8 bases lying between them. Germline-derived CDR1 and CDR2 are SEHNR and FQNEAQ (reference sequence). CDR3 amino acids: CASSLMGGSGNTIYF. CDR3 bases: TGTGCCAGCAGCTTAATGGGGGGCTCTGGAAACACCATATATTTT.

The chain couples TRBV19 to TRBJ1-2; weak D call: TRBD1 (6 bases). V shed 10 bases and J shed 6 bases, with 18 bases lying between them. This CDR3 has 13 residues. From germline, CDR1 is LNHDA and CDR2 SQIVND (reference sequence). The CDR3 loop is CATRRKQGDGYTF. The CDR3 DNA follows: TGTGCCACCCGAAGGAAACAGGGAGATGGCTACACCTTC.